The next 11 T cell receptor beta chains were all read from a single sample in a study of CD8+ T cells in alopecia areata. Regarding treatment: oral pan-JAK inhibitor, 5-10 mg twice daily. RNA extraction was followed by reverse transcription into cDNA, which acted as the sequencing template. Here immunoSEQ multiplex PCR was the method, and the copy in TCRdb shows in-frame clones only, minus some. This sample has more than 150,000 clones, with 40% to 55% found just once. The starting material was CD8+ T cells sorted from blood, obtained around week 52, from a patient treated with tofacitinib. The receptors shown here come from a human donor with alopecia areata.

The chain is built from TRBV5-1 and TRBJ1-1; weak D call: TRBD1 (5 bases). Trimming left V 0 bases short and J 3 bases short, with 12 bases between. This CDR3 has 15 amino acids. The germline V gene encodes CDR1 SGHRS and CDR2 YFSETQ. The CDR3 bases are TGCGCCAGCAGCTTGGAAGGACTGGGGGACACTGAAGCTTTCTTT. This encodes CASSLEGLGDTEAFF.

This chain connects TRBV29-1 to TRBJ1-2; D unclear. V was trimmed by 0 bases and J by 6 bases, leaving 8 bases between them. Germline V CDR1 and CDR2: SQVTM, ANQGSEA. The CDR3 sequence is 12 residues long. This CDR3 is CSVEDLRDGYTF. The CDR3 DNA is TGCAGCGTTGAAGATCTTCGCGATGGCTACACCTTC.

This clone was picked up a small number of times. The chain uses TRBV4-2 and TRBJ1-6; D call uncertain. CDR1 LGHNA and CDR2 YNFKEQ come from the germline V gene. CDR3 length: 16 residues. Trimming pared 0 bases from V and 9 bases from J, leaving 15 bases between. The CDR3 reads CASSQDGGLLRSPLHF. CDR3 nucleotides: TGTGCCAGCAGCCAAGATGGAGGGCTCCTACGTTCACCCCTCCACTTT.

This sequence joins TRBV5-6 and TRBJ2-5, with 9 bases identical to TRBD2. CDR3 size: 16 residues. Germline assignment: CDR1 SGHDT and CDR2 YYEEEE. With 0 bases clipped from V and 3 bases from J, the junction kept 6 bases outside the gene matches. Here the CDR3 DNA reads TGTGCCAGCAGCTTGGGGCTAGCGGGATGGAAAGAGACCCAGTACTTC. It translates to CASSLGLAGWKETQYF. The variable domain in full, with the rest retrieved from reference TRBV5-6 and TRBJ2-5, is DAGVTQSPTHLIKTRGQQVTLRCSPKSGHDTVSWYQQALGQGPQFIFQYYEEEERQRGNFPDRFSGHQFPNYSSELNVNALLLGDSALYLCASSLGLAGWKETQYFGPGTRLLVL.

The rearrangement joins TRBV5-1 to TRBJ1-2, with 8 bases that match TRBD1. Trimming removed 0 bases from V and 3 bases from J; junction bases left unmatched: 1. The CDR3 runs to 14 residues. From germline, CDR1 is SGHRS and CDR2 YFSETQ. The CDR3 sequence is CASSLGGQDYGYTF. DNA for the CDR3: TGCGCCAGCAGCTTGGGGGGACAGGACTATGGCTACACCTTC.

The chain joins TRBV7-3 to TRBJ1-1, with D possibly TRBD1 on 5 matching bases. The germline V and J ends were trimmed by 1 base and 3 bases, with 9 bases remaining between them. The length of the CDR3 is 14 residues. The germline CDR1 and CDR2 sequences are SGHTA and FQGTGA. The CDR3 nucleotides read TGTGCCAGCAGCTTAATGGGCAGGGACACTGAAGCTTTCTTT. Amino acids: CASSLMGRDTEAFF.

CDR3 in amino acids: CASSEGDRYEQYF. DNA of the CDR3: TGTGCCAGCAGTGAAGGGGATCGGTACGAGCAGTACTTC. This rearrangement joins TRBV25-1 to TRBJ2-7; D is unclear. In germline, CDR1 is MGHDK, CDR2 SYGVNS. CDR3 length: 13 amino acids. V lost 2 bases to trimming and J lost 4 bases, with 9 bases between them.

The chain links TRBV4-1 to TRBJ1-1; maybe TRBD1 (5 bases). Trimming took off 1 base at V and 0 bases at J, with 9 bases between the two ends. Germline CDR1 and CDR2: MGHRA and YSYEKL. CDR3 length: 15 amino acids. CDR3 DNA: TGCGCCAGCAGCCAAGGCACAGGTCTGAACACTGAAGCTTTCTTT. It codes for CASSQGTGLNTEAFF.

The rearrangement uses TRBV28 and TRBJ1-5, with D unresolved. Germline V gene sequence: CDR1 MDHEN, CDR2 SYDVKM. This CDR3 comprises 14 residues. Trimming removed 7 bases from V and 0 bases from J, with 10 bases in between. CDR3 residues: CASNLAYSNQPQHF. The CDR3 DNA follows: TGTGCCAGCAACTTGGCCTATAGCAATCAGCCCCAGCATTTT.

This chain uses TRBV10-3 with TRBJ2-1, with 10 bases lining up with TRBD2. This CDR3 has 11 amino acids. Trimming at V came to 5 bases and at J to 13 bases, leaving 2 bases not matched to a gene. Germline assignment: CDR1 ENHRY and CDR2 SYGVKD. This CDR3 is CAISLAGVQFF. The CDR3 DNA is TGTGCCATCAGTCTAGCGGGGGTTCAGTTCTTC.

The chain employs TRBV2 and TRBJ2-3; D could derive from TRBD1 or TRBD2 (5 bases each). Per germline, CDR1 SNHLY and CDR2 FYNNEI. V was shortened by 0 bases and J by 2 bases, with 9 bases between the two germline ends. CDR3 size: 15 residues. This CDR3 is CASSEANGATDTQYF. CDR3 DNA sequence: TGTGCCAGCAGTGAAGCGAACGGGGCCACAGATACGCAGTATTTT. Full variable domain (rest looked up from reference TRBV2 and TRBJ2-3): EPEVTQTPSHQVTQMGQEVILRCVPISNHLYFYWYRQILGQKVEFLVSFYNNEISEKSEIFDDQFSVERPDGSNFTLKIRSTKLEDSAMYFCASSEANGATDTQYFGPGTRLTVL.